The rows below give T cell receptor beta chains drawn from one sample of a study of cytomegalovirus exposure and HLA in healthy donors. Produced via immunoSEQ multiplex PCR; TCRdb's table is partial and in-frame only. Of approximately 170,000 clones in the sample, about 85% were seen once. Source material: PBMCs. The receptor set was obtained from a man under 40 in good health and CMV-seropositive. Each CDR3 is given with its conserved first and last residue. A D gene is named only where the DNA matches it firmly. Size values are once, few and many counts, or a class for expanded clones, and some rows have none.

j_call,v_call,d_call,clone_size,cdr3_aa,cdr3_nt
TRBJ2-7,TRBV27,TRBD2,-,CASSLRGLAGAYEQYF,TGTGCCAGCAGTTTACGGGGACTAGCGGGAGCCTACGAGCAGTACTTC
TRBJ2-5,TRBV7-9,TRBD1,-,CASSLGGQGAETQYF,TGTGCCAGCAGCTTAGGAGGACAGGGGGCAGAGACCCAGTACTTC
TRBJ1-1,TRBV30,TRBD1,-,CAWRKRQGNTEAFF,TGTGCCTGGAGGAAACGACAGGGGAACACTGAAGCTTTCTTT
TRBJ1-1,TRBV19,-,-,CASSIRSSTALNTEAFF,TGTGCCAGTAGTATACGGTCCTCGACAGCCTTGAACACTGAAGCTTTCTTT
TRBJ2-3,TRBV18,-,once,CASSPLGGTTDTQYF,TGTGCCAGCTCACCCCTAGGCGGGACCACAGATACGCAGTATTTT
TRBJ1-2,TRBV4-2,-,-,CASSQDRVRGRLYGYTF,TGTGCCAGCAGCCAAGATCGAGTCAGGGGAAGGCTCTATGGCTACACCTTC
TRBJ2-4,TRBV7-2,-,-,CASSLEVAAKNIQYF,TGTGCCAGCAGCTTAGAGGTAGCGGCCAAAAACATTCAGTACTTC
TRBJ2-6,TRBV6-5,-,-,CASSYSRSGANVLTF,TGTGCCAGCAGTTACTCGCGTTCAGGGGCCAACGTCCTGACTTTC
TRBJ2-3,TRBV19,TRBD2,-,CASSIVGGSADTQYF,TGTGCCAGTAGTATAGTAGGCGGGAGTGCGGATACGCAGTATTTT
TRBJ1-1,TRBV9,-,-,CASSVESRLNTEAFF,TGTGCCAGCAGCGTAGAGTCCAGGCTGAACACTGAAGCTTTCTTT
TRBJ1-1,TRBV4-1,TRBD1,-,CASSQADRGTEAFF,TGCGCCAGCAGCCAAGCCGACAGGGGCACTGAAGCTTTCTTT
TRBJ1-1,TRBV4-3,-,-,CASSQVVLRQGTLVNTEAFF,TGCGCCAGCAGCCAAGTAGTCCTTCGGCAGGGGACCCTTGTAAACACTGAAGCTTTCTTT
TRBJ2-5,TRBV10-3,-,once,CATAAGRGETQYF,TGTGCCACTGCCGCCGGGCGCGGGGAGACCCAGTACTTC
TRBJ1-5,TRBV19,TRBD1,-,CASSLQGTQPQHF,TGTGCCAGTAGCCTACAGGGGACCCAGCCCCAGCATTTT
TRBJ2-1,TRBV18,-,-,CASSLLRNRDNEQFF,TGTGCCAGCTCACTCCTCAGGAATAGAGACAATGAGCAGTTCTTC
TRBJ1-3,TRBV6-6,-,-,CASSYHLRRRNTIYF,TGTGCCAGCAGTTACCATTTACGCAGGAGAAACACCATATATTTT
TRBJ2-7,TRBV13,TRBD1,once,CASSFPTGTGNNEQYF,TGTGCCAGCAGCTTTCCCACCGGGACAGGGAATAACGAGCAGTACTTC
TRBJ1-4,TRBV19,TRBD1,once,CASSSKQGRYEKLFF,TGTGCCAGTAGTTCAAAACAGGGGCGGTATGAAAAACTGTTTTTT
TRBJ1-3,TRBV29-1,-,-,CSVRLDSGNTIYF,TGCAGCGTTAGACTGGACTCTGGAAACACCATATATTTT
TRBJ2-1,TRBV6-5,TRBD2,-,CASSRRLAGGGEQFF,TGTGCCAGCAGCAGAAGACTAGCGGGAGGAGGTGAGCAGTTCTTC
TRBJ2-3,TRBV5-1,-,once,CASSLDGRSDTQYF,TGCGCCAGCAGCTTGGATGGCAGGTCAGATACGCAGTATTTT
TRBJ2-3,TRBV19,-,-,CASNQGRGLDTQYF,TGTGCCAGTAACCAAGGAAGGGGACTAGATACGCAGTATTTT
TRBJ2-1,TRBV15,TRBD2,-,CATSPRMGGRGNEQFF,TGTGCCACCAGCCCCCGCATGGGCGGGAGGGGTAATGAGCAGTTCTTC
TRBJ1-6,TRBV15,TRBD1,-,CATTTGGNYNSPLHF,TGTGCCACCACGACAGGGGGCAACTATAATTCACCCCTCCACTTT
TRBJ1-6,TRBV7-9,-,few,CASSWSGSERGPLHF,TGTGCCAGCAGCTGGTCGGGAAGCGAGCGAGGACCCCTCCACTTT
TRBJ2-3,TRBV6-5,TRBD2,-,CASNQYRDYTDTQYF,TGTGCCAGCAACCAATATCGGGACTACACAGATACGCAGTATTTT
TRBJ2-3,TRBV30,-,-,CGCTRSSGTDTQYF,TGTGGTTGTACCAGGTCGTCGGGGACAGATACGCAGTATTTT
TRBJ2-3,TRBV6-1,TRBD2,few,CASSDLAGVDTQYF,TGTGCCAGCAGTGACCTAGCGGGAGTTGATACGCAGTATTTT
TRBJ1-3,TRBV25-1,-,-,CASSARGSGNTIYF,TGTGCCAGCAGTGCACGGGGCTCTGGAAACACCATATATTTT
TRBJ2-2,TRBV5-4,TRBD2,-,CASSLGATSGYTGELFF,TGTGCCAGCAGCTTGGGAGCGACTAGCGGTTACACCGGGGAGCTGTTTTTT
TRBJ2-1,TRBV4-2,TRBD2,-,CASSQLAGGLSLYNEQFF,TGTGCCAGCAGCCAACTAGCGGGAGGGCTCTCCCTCTACAATGAGCAGTTCTTC
TRBJ1-5,TRBV30,-,-,CAWRGAGGNQPQHF,TGTGCCTGGAGAGGGGCGGGGGGCAATCAGCCCCAGCATTTT
TRBJ2-1,TRBV9,-,-,CASSVVPEALSSYNEQFF,TGTGCCAGCAGCGTAGTCCCTGAGGCGTTAAGCTCCTACAATGAGCAGTTCTTC
TRBJ2-1,TRBV28,TRBD2,-,CASSNSGRSANEQFF,TGTGCCAGCAGTAATAGCGGGAGGTCAGCAAATGAGCAGTTCTTC
TRBJ1-1,TRBV20-1,-,-,CSASPSTEAFF,TGCAGTGCTAGCCCGAGCACTGAAGCTTTCTTT
TRBJ1-5,TRBV19,TRBD1,-,CASLSGTGRLQPQHF,TGTGCCAGTCTGTCCGGGACAGGGAGGTTGCAGCCCCAGCATTTT
TRBJ1-5,TRBV28,-,once,CASSPGLYSNQLQHF,TGTGCCAGCAGTCCAGGGTTGTATAGCAATCAGCTCCAGCATTTT
TRBJ2-1,TRBV10-1,TRBD2,-,CASSSSGSDNEQFF,TGCGCCAGCAGTTCTAGCGGTTCCGACAATGAGCAGTTCTTC
TRBJ2-7,TRBV7-9,-,-,CSSSLAGLKTAGGSYEQYF,TGTTCCAGCAGCTTAGCCGGTCTTAAAACGGCAGGGGGGTCCTACGAGCAGTACTTC
TRBJ1-5,TRBV5-8,TRBD1,-,CASSLSRDRGNQPQHF,TGTGCCAGCAGCTTGTCCCGGGACAGGGGAAACCAGCCCCAGCATTTT
TRBJ1-2,TRBV27,TRBD1,once,CASSLVRGQDGYTF,TGTGCCAGCAGTTTAGTCAGGGGGCAGGATGGCTACACCTTC
TRBJ1-1,TRBV7-8,-,-,CASSFFRGEVTEAFF,TGTGCCAGCAGCTTCTTCAGGGGAGAGGTTACTGAAGCTTTCTTT
TRBJ2-1,TRBV6-6,TRBD2,-,CASRDSGRAREQFF,TGTGCCAGCAGAGATAGCGGGAGGGCCAGGGAGCAGTTCTTC
TRBJ1-2,TRBV6-5,TRBD1,-,CASRRTGTGYGYTF,TGTGCCAGCAGGAGAACCGGGACAGGCTATGGCTACACCTTC
TRBJ2-1,TRBV7-9,-,-,CSSSLELNQAEQFF,TGTTCCAGCAGCTTAGAGTTAAATCAGGCCGAGCAGTTCTTC
TRBJ2-5,TRBV7-2,-,-,CASSLMTRLETQYF,TGTGCCAGCAGCCTAATGACTAGGTTAGAGACCCAGTACTTC
TRBJ1-5,TRBV7-2,TRBD1,-,CASSLDRGNQPQHF,TGTGCCAGCAGCTTGGACAGGGGCAATCAGCCCCAGCATTTT
TRBJ2-1,TRBV10-3,TRBD2,-,CAISELADSYNEQFF,TGTGCCATCAGTGAACTAGCGGACTCCTACAATGAGCAGTTCTTC
TRBJ2-3,TRBV18,-,-,CASSRGQISTDTQYF,TGTGCCAGCTCAAGAGGACAGATTAGCACAGATACGCAGTATTTT
TRBJ1-1,TRBV6-1,-,-,CASDFGGDTEAFF,TGTGCCAGCGACTTCGGGGGAGACACTGAAGCTTTCTTT
TRBJ1-2,TRBV7-9,-,-,CSSSLEPPRYGYTF,TGTTCCAGCAGCTTAGAACCGCCCAGGTATGGCTACACCTTC
TRBJ2-1,TRBV6-6,-,-,CASSSERDNEQFF,TGTGCCAGCAGTTCCGAGCGGGACAATGAGCAGTTCTTC
TRBJ1-2,TRBV11-1,-,-,CASSGRATANYGYTF,TGTGCCAGCAGCGGGAGAGCTACAGCTAACTATGGCTACACCTTC
TRBJ2-6,TRBV11-3,TRBD1,-,CASSLGDRESGANVLTF,TGTGCCAGCAGCTTAGGAGACAGGGAGTCTGGGGCCAACGTCCTGACTTTC
TRBJ2-5,TRBV15,TRBD1,-,CATSRGTGVEETQYF,TGTGCCACCAGCAGAGGGACAGGGGTTGAAGAGACCCAGTACTTC
TRBJ2-3,TRBV11-2,TRBD2,-,CASKIIPGLAGVDTQYF,TGTGCCAGCAAGATTATTCCGGGACTAGCGGGAGTAGATACGCAGTATTTT
TRBJ2-5,TRBV27,TRBD2,-,CASSFTLAGRQETQYF,TGTGCCAGCAGTTTCACGTTAGCGGGTCGCCAAGAGACCCAGTACTTC
TRBJ1-5,TRBV5-8,-,once,CATHSFPNQPQHF,TGTGCCACCCACAGCTTCCCAAATCAGCCCCAGCATTTT
TRBJ2-4,TRBV5-6,TRBD1,-,CASSGDRVHIQYF,TGTGCCAGCTCTGGAGACAGGGTACACATTCAGTACTTC